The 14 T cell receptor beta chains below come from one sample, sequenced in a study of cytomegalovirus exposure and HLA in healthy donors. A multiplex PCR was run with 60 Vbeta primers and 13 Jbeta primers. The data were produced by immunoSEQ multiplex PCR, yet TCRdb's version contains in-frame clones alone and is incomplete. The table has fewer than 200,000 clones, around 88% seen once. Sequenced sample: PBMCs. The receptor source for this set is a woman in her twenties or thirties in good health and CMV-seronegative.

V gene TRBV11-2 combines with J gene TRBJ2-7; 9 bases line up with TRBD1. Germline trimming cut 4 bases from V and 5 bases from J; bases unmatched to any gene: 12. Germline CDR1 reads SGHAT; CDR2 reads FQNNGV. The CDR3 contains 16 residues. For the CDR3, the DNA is TGTGCCAGCAGCTCCAAATTGGACAGGGGTAGGAACGAGCAGTACTTC. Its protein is CASSSKLDRGRNEQYF.

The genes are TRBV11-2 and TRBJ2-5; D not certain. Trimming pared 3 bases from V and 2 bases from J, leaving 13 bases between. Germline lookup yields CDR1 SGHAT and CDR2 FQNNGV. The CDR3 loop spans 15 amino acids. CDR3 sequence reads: CASSFGSIQQETQYF. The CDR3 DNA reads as TGTGCCAGCAGCTTTGGTTCCATTCAGCAAGAGACCCAGTACTTC.

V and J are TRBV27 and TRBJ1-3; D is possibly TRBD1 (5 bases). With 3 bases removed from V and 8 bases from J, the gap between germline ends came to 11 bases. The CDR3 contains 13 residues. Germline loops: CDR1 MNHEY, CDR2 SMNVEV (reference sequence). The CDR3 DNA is TGTGCCAGCAGTTTGGGACTCGGGGACACCATATATTTT. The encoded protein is CASSLGLGDTIYF.

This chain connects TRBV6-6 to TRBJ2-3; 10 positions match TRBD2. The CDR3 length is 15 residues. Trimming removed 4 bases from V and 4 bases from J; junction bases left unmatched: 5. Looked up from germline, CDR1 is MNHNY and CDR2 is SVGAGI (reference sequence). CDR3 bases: TGTGCCAGCAGTTCAAGCGGGAGGGCCGCAGATACGCAGTATTTT. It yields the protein CASSSSGRAADTQYF.

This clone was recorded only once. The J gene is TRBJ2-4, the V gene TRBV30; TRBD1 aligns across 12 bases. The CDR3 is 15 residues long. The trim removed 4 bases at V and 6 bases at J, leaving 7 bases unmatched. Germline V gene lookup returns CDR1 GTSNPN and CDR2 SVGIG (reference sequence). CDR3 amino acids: CAWNTGQGAPNIQYF. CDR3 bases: TGTGCCTGGAATACGGGACAGGGGGCCCCAAACATTCAGTACTTC.

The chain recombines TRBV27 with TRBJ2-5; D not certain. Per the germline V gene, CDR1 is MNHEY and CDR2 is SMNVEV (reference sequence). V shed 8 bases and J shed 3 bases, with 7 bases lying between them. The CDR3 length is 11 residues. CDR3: CASATKETQYF. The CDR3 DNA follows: TGTGCCAGCGCAACTAAAGAGACCCAGTACTTC.

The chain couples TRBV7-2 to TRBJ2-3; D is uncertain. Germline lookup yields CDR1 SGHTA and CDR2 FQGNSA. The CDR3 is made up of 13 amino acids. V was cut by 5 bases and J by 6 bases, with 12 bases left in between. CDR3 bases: TGTGCCAGCAGCCTCGAACGGGTCGATACGCAGTATTTT. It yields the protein CASSLERVDTQYF.

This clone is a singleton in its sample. CDR3 coding DNA: TGCGCCAGCAGTGCTGAGAATAGCGGGCAGTACTTC. Amino acid sequence: CASSAENSGQYF. This sequence joins TRBV10-2 and TRBJ2-7, with D possibly TRBD2 on 6 matching bases. From germline, CDR1 is WSHSY and CDR2 SAAADI. Trimming cost V 4 bases and J 9 bases, with 13 bases left between them. This CDR3 is 12 amino acids long.

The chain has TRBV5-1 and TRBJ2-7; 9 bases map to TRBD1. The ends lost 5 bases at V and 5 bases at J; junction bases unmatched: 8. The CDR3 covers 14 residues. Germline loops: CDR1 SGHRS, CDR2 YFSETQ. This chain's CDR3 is CASSRDRDYHEQYF. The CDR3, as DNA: TGCGCCAGCAGTCGGGACAGGGATTACCACGAGCAGTACTTC. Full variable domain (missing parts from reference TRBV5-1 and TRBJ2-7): KAGVTQTPRYLIKTRGQQVTLSCSPISGHRSVSWYQQTPGQGLQFLFEYFSETQRNKGNFPGRFSGRQFSNSRSEMNVSTLELGDSALYLCASSRDRDYHEQYFGPGTRLTVT.

The CDR3 reads CASSLPGTGGRNTGELFF. As DNA, the CDR3 is TGTGCCAGCAGCTTACCCGGGACAGGGGGCAGGAACACCGGGGAGCTGTTTTTT. The chain employs TRBV7-9 and TRBJ2-2; 12 bases are a match to TRBD1. After removal of 2 bases from V and 1 base from J, the junction contained 5 bases not matched to a gene. The CDR3 is 18 residues long. Germline V lookup: CDR1 SEHNR, CDR2 FQNEAQ (reference sequence).

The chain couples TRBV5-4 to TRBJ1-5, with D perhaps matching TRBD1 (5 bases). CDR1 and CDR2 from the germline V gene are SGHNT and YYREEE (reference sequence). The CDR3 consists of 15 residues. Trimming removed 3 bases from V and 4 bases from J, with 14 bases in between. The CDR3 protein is CASSSATDRNQPQHF. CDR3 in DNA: TGTGCCAGCAGCTCCGCGACAGACCGAAATCAGCCCCAGCATTTT.

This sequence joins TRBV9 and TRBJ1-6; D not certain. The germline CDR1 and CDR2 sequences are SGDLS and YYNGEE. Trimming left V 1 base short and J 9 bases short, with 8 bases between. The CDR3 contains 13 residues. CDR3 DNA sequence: TGTGCCAGCAGCGTAAGCAACGGTTCACCCCTCCACTTT. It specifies CASSVSNGSPLHF.

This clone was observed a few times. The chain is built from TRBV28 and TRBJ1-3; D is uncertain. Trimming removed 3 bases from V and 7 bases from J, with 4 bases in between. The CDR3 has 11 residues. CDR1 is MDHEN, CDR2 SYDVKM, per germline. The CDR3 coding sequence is TGTGCCAGCAGTTTCCTGAACACCATATATTTT. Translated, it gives CASSFLNTIYF.

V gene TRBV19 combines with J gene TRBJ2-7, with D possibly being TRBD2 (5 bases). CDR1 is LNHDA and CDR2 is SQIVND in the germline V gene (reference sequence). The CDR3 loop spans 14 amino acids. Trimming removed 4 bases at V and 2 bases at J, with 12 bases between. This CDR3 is CASSTREGTYEQYF. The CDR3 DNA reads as TGTGCCAGTAGTACGAGGGAAGGAACCTACGAGCAGTACTTC.